This paragraph reports one TCR beta chain. Which antigen it targets is not known. Per-base qualities were not stored, and no clone one base away is much larger. The cohort was made up of 666 healthy bone marrow donors. All cohort members were sampled while nominally healthy, although unrecorded immune exposures were likely present. The donor was CMV seropositive and was included in the group of 300 or so seropositive cohort members. Every donor gave a peripheral blood sample, and the peripheral blood mononuclear cells from that sample were used for TCR beta sequencing. The Qiagen DNeasy Blood Extraction Kit was used to extract genomic DNA from the blood cell samples. The sample originates from a study of cytomegalovirus exposure and HLA in healthy donors (dated by TCRdb to 2016 to 2017). Concerning the study at large: According to an earlier analysis of around 600 of the donors, some 170 million T cells yielded approximately 120 million unique TCR beta sequences and 276 Gb of sequence data. The later analysis used no new phenotypic data to find candidate immune exposures, relying instead on TCR beta sequences and their occurrence across donors. A later genetic analysis took genome-wide SNP genotypes for about three fifths of the 666 donors and used that subset as a discovery cohort. In an earlier analysis of 500 to 650 of the donors, high-throughput TCR beta sequencing was used to judge whether each TCR beta V gene segment behaved as functional or pseudogenic. The study aimed to test whether signatures of past pathogen exposure could be identified by cataloging public T cell receptors. Across approximately 400 genotyped donors of the cohort, an average of approximately 220,000 unique TCR beta nucleotide sequences per donor were sequenced, and roughly a sixth of those sequences were non-productive. High-throughput TCR immunosequencing, statistical association of individual TCRs with disease status, and machine learning were combined to predict cytomegalovirus infection status. HLA typing included class I and class II loci at four-digit resolution. Roughly 300 gigabases of sequencing data and approximately 93 million unique TCR sequences were included in an early release covering about 620 HLA-typed donors. The T cell repertoires of some 670 subjects were profiled by immunosequencing and related to cytomegalovirus serostatus. All discovery cohort repertoires had been generated using a single sequencing platform. In a later analysis, previously published TCR beta repertoires from several hundred donors were re-analyzed and high-resolution HLA genotyping was added so that TCR occurrence patterns could be studied. Donor age, sex, ethnicity and CMV serostatus were compiled alongside the repertoire data. Typing coverage varied by locus: about 620-640 donors for A, B, C, DRB1 and DQB1; roughly 520 for DQA1; 606 for DPA1; more than 450 for DPB1. The genetic ancestry cluster associated with self-reported Caucasian donors included 65% to 90% of the 300 to 450 genotyped donors. Roughly 5 DR-DQ haplotypes were handled as single units for association and clustering because linkage in the cohort was strong. Along with the roughly 670-subject first cohort, a separate validation cohort of approximately 110 different subjects was used. Paper-wide results and their limitations: In a later analysis, TCR association rates were found to vary across HLA loci, with the most associated TCRs seen for DRB1 alleles and the fewest for HLA-C alleles. A cluster of highly shared sequence variants was judged likely to be a technical artifact of the sequencing pipeline. HLA typing was unavailable for some donors at each locus, so association tests used only the typed subset. An earlier analysis of 450 to 750 of the donors showed that most TCR beta V segments appeared in productive rearrangements either about 90% or about 30% of the time, which broadly matched IMGT annotations. An association between a missense DCLRE1C variant and V-gene and J-gene trimming of TCR beta chains was found in a later genetic analysis and replicated in an independent cohort. According to a later analysis, most CMV-associated TCR beta chains appeared to be HLA-restricted, and the HLA associations seemed to be driven largely by CMV exposure. A further reported finding was that TCR beta sequences accurately predicted the HLA-A and HLA-B alleles for most subjects in the first cohort. The earlier analysis of about 600 of the donors excluded 15 to 20 rarely observed V segments, including chromosome 9 orphons, because counts were too low. In a later analysis, HLA-associated TCR beta chains were found to be more clonally expanded and to have lower generation probabilities than equally common non-associated chains. Sequencing depth was assumed to be roughly uniform across donors in the presence/absence analyses, though that assumption may not hold. The cohort was sequenced for TCR beta chains only, and without alpha or paired-chain data the features that could be detected were limited. Correlated functional status among segregating V segments might be attributable to linkage disequilibrium, but an unknown experimental factor could not be ruled out. The authors suggested that the approach could potentially be extended to other disease states and immunological phenotypes. A few of the identified cytomegalovirus-associated TCR beta chains were confirmed in vitro to be specific for cytomegalovirus antigens. At a false discovery rate of 0.05, a later analysis linked about 16,000 TCR beta sequences to specific HLA alleles. Across donors, most TCR sequences were observed very rarely, whereas some public TCRs were present in many individuals. When HLA alleles, especially DR and DQ, strongly co-occurred, TCR associations were difficult to assign to individual alleles. Compared with the 666-donor mean, donors in an Asian-associated ancestry cluster had fewer N-insertions in productive TCRs, according to a later genetic analysis. Cytomegalovirus status was reported to be diagnosed by the classifier with high specificity and sensitivity in both the original and validation cohorts. For the cohort, immune exposure information was limited to CMV serostatus. The study listed approximately 160 TCR beta chains as associated with cytomegalovirus. Some IMGT-functional V segments, including TRBV6-2 and TRBV6-3, could not be distinguished by the 87-base-pair reads and were therefore excluded. According to a later analysis, parvovirus B19, influenza, CMV and Epstein-Barr virus appeared linked to several top co-occurrence clusters.

Preparation of the library involved the immunoSEQ multiplex PCR assay. For the multiplex PCR, a mixture combining 60 forward primers for TCR Vbeta segments and 13 reverse primers for TCR Jbeta segments was used. Amplification of the CDR3 region of rearranged TCR beta genes was performed with a multiplex PCR assay on genomic DNA. Amplified TCR beta libraries were sequenced as 87-base-pair reads on the Illumina HiSeq System. In the authors' own workflow: In a later analysis, roughly 80 million unique TCR beta chains were counted across the 690 or so repertoires, and roughly 9.9 million of these chains were shared by at least two donors. Raw reads were error-corrected and collapsed into unique sequences by a nearest-neighbor algorithm in which closely related sequences were merged to remove PCR and sequencing errors. V, D and J gene segments were assigned by aligning CDR3 sequences to IMGT reference sequences. For a sequence to be retained, a match of at least six nucleotides to both a V gene segment and a J gene segment was required. Rearrangements were classified as productive when the CDR3 lacked stop codons and remained in frame with V and J, and all other rearrangements were classified as non-productive. CDR3 was defined according to IMGT convention as the region running from the second conserved V-encoded cysteine to the conserved J-encoded phenylalanine. Sequences without an unambiguous match to a single V gene segment were excluded from the earlier analysis of a few hundred of the donors. An earlier analysis of over 450 of the donors classified V segments as functional when productive rearrangements were above 56.7% and as segregating when the standard deviation between donors was above 5%. A statistical classification framework was built for diagnosing cytomegalovirus status from the catalog of TCR beta chain sequences. V and J gene assignment, in a later analysis, came from comparing TCR nucleotide sequences with IMGT/GENE-DB human TR gene sequences. The TCRdist pipeline was used in a later analysis to assign CDR3 sequences and most-parsimonious VDJ recombination scenarios. A later analysis defined each TCR beta chain by its CDR3 amino acid sequence plus V-gene family, and excluded reads lacking a unique V-gene family. A later analysis removed 500 to 600 highly shared, low-generation-probability nucleotide sequences to deal with suspected cross-contamination and a sequencing artifact. A later analysis calculated a clonal expansion index for each public chain from normalized within-repertoire ranks of inferred template counts. Generation probabilities in a later analysis came from a VDJ recombination model fitted to out-of-frame rearrangements, and those results were checked against IGoR. A later analysis scored TCR-TCR, TCR-HLA and TCR-CMV co-occurrence with hypergeometric tests, applying a repertoire-size bias correction to TCR pairs. In a later analysis, false discovery rates were estimated by permuting HLA or CMV assignments 20 times. In a later analysis, co-occurring TCRs were grouped using DBSCAN, with TCRdist sequence similarity added in when clustering inside HLA-allele-positive subsets. Repertoires with fewer than 30,000 or more than 120,000 public chains, plus five repertoires with anomalous nucleotide sharing, were excluded from co-occurrence clustering. TCRdb stores this immuneACCESS table with in-frame sequences only. Part of the clones is absent; in the studies checked, under half of the shortfall reflects unresolved V genes, and no reason is known for the rest. V and J calls plus clone size are reproduced from that table; the DNA served to infer D and trimming. The sample includes under 200,000 clones, with around 76% observed a single time. The top ten clonotypes cover about 1.6% of the sample.

V and J are trimmed by 0 bases and 7 bases, and the gene matches miss 4 bases of the junction. CDR1 and CDR2 were assigned from the germline V gene as ENHRY and SYGVKD. The CDR3 sequence holds 15 residues, the cysteine and phenylalanine included. The entry retains the CDR3 DNA only, 45 bases that are in frame from base 1. The sequence joins TRBV10-3 to TRBJ2-2, and TRBD1 aligns with 8 junction nucleotides. This TCR was recovered from a girl under 18 in good health and CMV-seropositive. Sequenced sample: PBMCs. The sequenced DNA is TGTGCCATCAGTGAGTCGCAGGGGGCAGGCGGGGAGCTGTTTTTT. Protein translation: CAISESQGAGGELFF.